This T cell receptor beta chain was recovered during a study of radiotherapy plus CTLA-4 blockade in lung cancer. Overall study context: There were objective responses in roughly a sixth of patients, and roughly 33% had disease control.

Patients with chemo-refractory metastatic non-small-cell lung cancer received focal radiation plus CTLA-4 blockade with ipilimumab. Assay used: immunoSEQ multiplex PCR; TCRdb lists only in-frame clones, some missing. The sample consists of 70,000 to 90,000 clones, over 65% of them appearing once. This CDR3 comprises 16 residues. V was cut by 0 bases and J by 4 bases, with 14 bases left in between. Per germline, CDR1 LGHNA and CDR2 YSLEER. Points on this clone: Its antigen is not identified.

Study observations and caveats: Early blood T cell clone changes and increased post-radiation serum interferon-beta were reportedly the strongest response predictors. In blood, TCR clones derived from the tumor expanded after radiotherapy plus ipilimumab.

This TCR was recovered from a human donor with non-small cell lung cancer who had a complete response to radiotherapy plus ipilimumab. Sequencing was performed on peripheral blood, taken from a patient treated with radiotherapy plus ipilimumab. J is TRBJ2-3 and V is TRBV4-3, with a tentative D call TRBD2 (5 bases). CDR3 DNA sequence: TGCGCCAGCAGCCAAGATTGGGCTAGCCGCGCAGATACGCAGTATTTT. Amino acids: CASSQDWASRADTQYF.